The 11 T cell receptor beta chains listed next were all sequenced from one sample in a study of shared clonotypes between healthy human individuals. Profiled with immunoSEQ multiplex PCR; TCRdb holds only in-frame clones, not every one. The repertoire holds under 700,000 clones, with roughly 95% as singletons. CD8 cells classed as naive were CD45RO-negative and positively selected for CCR7, excluding terminally differentiated effector memory CD45RA+ cells. The sample comprised naive CD8+ T cells sorted from blood. These receptors were obtained from a woman younger than 45 in good health.

This chain joins TRBV10-1 and TRBJ2-7; tentative D call: TRBD1 (5 bases). The CDR3 has 16 residues. Germline V gene sequence: CDR1 WNHNN, CDR2 SYGVQD (reference sequence). Trimming cost V 3 bases and J 5 bases, with 20 bases left between them. CDR3 region: CASSEGVVGLKDEQYF. CDR3 bases: TGCGCCAGCAGTGAAGGGGTAGTTGGGTTGAAGGACGAGCAGTACTTC.

The chain joins TRBV28 to TRBJ2-2; the match to TRBD1 covers 10 bases. Germline V CDR1 and CDR2: MDHEN, SYDVKM. The V gene end was trimmed by 6 bases and the J gene end by 6 bases; junction bases not matched to a gene: 7. The CDR3 extends over 15 amino acids. The chain's CDR3 is CASRPDRGRSGELFF. The CDR3 DNA reads TGTGCCAGCAGACCCGACAGGGGGCGCTCCGGGGAGCTGTTTTTT.

Notes on this clone: One end of the junction fails to match germline, which may point to a read error. The chain recombines TRBV7-9 with TRBJ2-3; 7 bases map to TRBD1. Germline lookup yields CDR1 SEHNR and CDR2 FQNEAQ (reference sequence). This CDR3 comprises 13 residues. The CDR3 nucleotides are TGTGCCAGCAGCCTAGGGGGCACCGATACGCAGTATTTT. Translation gives CASSLGGTDTQYF.

This clone appeared a few times. The chain is built from TRBV6-1 and TRBJ1-5, with TRBD1 as a possible D gene (5 bases). Germline V CDR1 and CDR2: MNHNS, SASEGT. The V gene lost 4 bases and the J gene lost 11 bases, with 12 bases spanning the gap. This CDR3 is built from 12 residues. The CDR3 sequence is CASSVGGAAQHF. The CDR3 DNA sequence: TGTGCCAGCAGTGTGGGTGGGGCGGCCCAGCATTTT.

The chain recombines TRBV29-1 with TRBJ2-7, with TRBD2 matching over 13 bases. There are 16 residues in the CDR3. CDR1 is SQVTM, CDR2 ANQGSEA, per germline. The V segment lost 2 bases and the J segment 0 bases; nucleotides outside the gene matches: 4. The CDR3 spells CSVEYRLAGGSYEQYF. The CDR3 region has the DNA TGCAGCGTTGAATACAGACTAGCGGGAGGCTCCTACGAGCAGTACTTC.

This sequence joins TRBV7-8 and TRBJ1-1, with TRBD1 matching 8 bases. The trim removed 3 bases at V and 5 bases at J, leaving 5 bases unmatched. CDR1 SGHVS and CDR2 FQNEAQ come from the germline V gene. The CDR3 contains 14 residues. The CDR3 bases are TGTGCCAGCAGCTTTAGGACAGGGCGGACTGAAGCTTTCTTT. This encodes CASSFRTGRTEAFF.

This rearrangement joins TRBV13 to TRBJ2-2; TRBD2 agrees at 11 bases. The junction had 7 bases not matched to a gene; V was cut back by 5 bases and J by 2 bases. CDR3 length: 17 residues. CDR1 is PRHDT, CDR2 FYEKMQ, per germline (reference sequence). The CDR3 is CASSTGLAGINTGELFF. The DNA for the CDR3 is TGTGCCAGCAGCACCGGACTAGCGGGTATAAACACCGGGGAGCTGTTTTTT. The full variable domain, completed using reference TRBV13 and TRBJ2-2, is AAGVIQSPRHLIKEKRETATLKCYPIPRHDTVYWYQQGPGQDPQFLISFYEKMQSDKGSIPDRFSAQQFSDYHSELNMSSLELGDSALYFCASSTGLAGINTGELFFGEGSRLTVL.

The chain employs TRBV27 and TRBJ1-1, with D perhaps TRBD1 (5 bases). This CDR3 region has 15 residues. Trimming took off 0 bases at V and 4 bases at J, with 12 bases between the two ends. Germline CDR1 MNHEY, CDR2 SMNVEV (reference sequence). The CDR3 sequence is CASSLSQGSPTEAFF. CDR3 sequence (DNA): TGTGCCAGCAGTTTATCTCAGGGTTCCCCCACTGAAGCTTTCTTT.

This sequence joins TRBV11-2 and TRBJ2-7; no firm D call. This CDR3 comprises 16 residues. Trimming removed 0 bases from V and 2 bases from J, with 14 bases in between. Germline V gives CDR1 SGHAT, CDR2 FQNNGV. CDR3 coding DNA: TGTGCCAGCAGCTTAGATCTATACGGGCATACCTACGAGCAGTACTTC. This translates into CASSLDLYGHTYEQYF.

V and J are TRBV19 and TRBJ2-5; no definite D call. Deletions cut 3 bases from V and 0 bases from J, with 8 bases between. Germline V CDR1 and CDR2: LNHDA, SQIVND (reference sequence). This CDR3 spans 14 amino acids. The CDR3 loop is CASSMDRDQETQYF. In nucleotides, the CDR3 is TGTGCCAGTAGTATGGACCGTGACCAAGAGACCCAGTACTTC.

The chain links TRBV27 to TRBJ1-2; possibly TRBD1 for D (5 bases). Deletions cut 5 bases from V and 6 bases from J, with 7 bases between. The length of the CDR3 is 11 residues. The germline CDR1 and CDR2 sequences are MNHEY and SMNVEV (reference sequence). The DNA of the CDR3 is TGTGCCAGCAGTCAGGGAAATGGCTACACCTTC. As protein: CASSQGNGYTF.